The 25 T cell receptor beta chains listed next were all sequenced from one sample in a study of blood T cell repertoires in COVID-19. Measured with immunoSEQ multiplex PCR; TCRdb has only the in-frame clones, and not every one. The sample yields around 70,000 clones, just over 85% seen once. The sample was peripheral blood. Source of these receptors: a man aged 25 to 40 with acute or convalescent COVID-19.

The V and J genes are TRBV9 and TRBJ2-1, with no clear D. The CDR3 is 13 amino acids. Germline values: CDR1 SGDLS, CDR2 YYNGEE. The V gene lost 4 bases and the J gene lost 3 bases, with 8 bases spanning the gap. The CDR3, as DNA: TGTGCCAGCAGCAATCCTAGCTACAATGAGCAGTTCTTC. This codes for CASSNPSYNEQFF.

The CDR3 DNA sequence: TGTGCCAGTATTGGACAGGGGGCTGATGGTGGCAATCAGCCCCAGCATTTT. Protein product: CASIGQGADGGNQPQHF. The chain employs TRBV19 and TRBJ1-5; 11 bases agree with TRBD1. The germline V gene has CDR1 LNHDA and CDR2 SQIVND (reference sequence). Losses at the gene ends were 7 bases for V and 2 bases for J; bases not matched to a gene: 10. CDR3 length: 17 amino acids. The full variable domain, rest sourced from reference TRBV19 and TRBJ1-5, is DGGITQSPKYLFRKEGQNVTLSCEQNLNHDAMYWYRQDPGQGLRLIYYSQIVNDFQKGDIAEGYSVSREKKESFPLTVTSAQKNPTAFYLCASIGQGADGGNQPQHFGDGTRLSIL.

This chain joins TRBV29-1 and TRBJ2-1; no definite D call. Trimming took off 4 bases at V and 8 bases at J, with 6 bases between the two ends. Germline loops: CDR1 SQVTM, CDR2 ANQGSEA. The CDR3 extends over 10 amino acids. CDR3 bases: TGCAGCGTTGGTGAGGATGAGCAGTTCTTC. Protein sequence: CSVGEDEQFF.

The chain couples TRBV6-1 to TRBJ2-3, with D perhaps matching TRBD2 (5 bases). The germline CDR1 and CDR2 sequences are MNHNS and SASEGT. The V end lost 5 bases, the J end lost 6 bases, and 12 bases lay between the germline ends. CDR3 length: 13 amino acids. CDR3 nucleotides: TGTGCCAGCAGTACCCCTTCGGGGGATACGCAGTATTTT. This encodes CASSTPSGDTQYF.

The chain links TRBV18 to TRBJ1-1; D unresolved. V shed 3 bases and J shed 0 bases, with 5 bases lying between them. Germline-derived CDR1 and CDR2 are KGHSH and LQKENI. The CDR3 is 13 amino acids. The DNA for the CDR3 is TGTGCCAGCTCACCCCGGTTGAACACTGAAGCTTTCTTT. Protein product: CASSPRLNTEAFF.

The genes are TRBV10-3 and TRBJ2-7; maybe TRBD2 (6 bases). Looked up from germline, CDR1 is ENHRY and CDR2 is SYGVKD. The CDR3 contains 14 residues. Trimming pared 3 bases from V and 6 bases from J, leaving 15 bases between. The CDR3 nucleotides read TGTGCCATCAGTGAAGGAACTAGCTCGGGCGAGCAGTACTTC. Amino acids: CAISEGTSSGEQYF.

The gene calls are TRBV24-1 and TRBJ2-5, with TRBD1 identical over 7 bases. The V gene's germline CDR1 is KGHDR and CDR2 SFDVKD. The V segment lost 10 bases and the J segment 4 bases; nucleotides outside the gene matches: 5. This CDR3 is 12 amino acids long. CDR3 amino acids: CATQGFSETQYF. CDR3 nucleotides: TGTGCCACACAGGGGTTCTCAGAGACCCAGTACTTC.

This clone was seen just once. The rearrangement uses TRBV19 and TRBJ1-5, with a possible D match to TRBD1 (6 bases). The CDR3 is made up of 15 amino acids. Trimming pared 7 bases from V and 7 bases from J, leaving 20 bases between. Per the germline V gene, CDR1 is LNHDA and CDR2 is SQIVND (reference sequence). DNA for the CDR3: TGTGCCAGTACTCAAGGGACACGGAGGATACAGCCCCAGCATTTT. Protein product: CASTQGTRRIQPQHF. Full variable domain (remainder filled in from reference TRBV19 and TRBJ1-5): DGGITQSPKYLFRKEGQNVTLSCEQNLNHDAMYWYRQDPGQGLRLIYYSQIVNDFQKGDIAEGYSVSREKKESFPLTVTSAQKNPTAFYLCASTQGTRRIQPQHFGDGTRLSIL.

The chain links TRBV6-5 to TRBJ2-3, with 9 positions matching TRBD2. Unmatched junction bases numbered 3, after V lost 5 bases and J lost 0 bases. CDR1 MNHEY and CDR2 SVGAGI come from the germline V gene. The CDR3 consists of 15 residues. The CDR3 DNA follows: TGTGCCAGCAGTCGCGGGGGGGGGAGCACAGATACGCAGTATTTT. It encodes CASSRGGGSTDTQYF.

The chain couples TRBV19 to TRBJ2-1; 7 bases fit TRBD2. The CDR3 contains 14 residues. The V and J ends lost 11 bases and 9 bases, in that order; junction bases with no gene match: 16. The germline V gene encodes CDR1 LNHDA and CDR2 SQIVND (reference sequence). In DNA form, the CDR3 reads TGTGCCGCGAAAGGGAGGGCCGATTATAGTGAGCAGTTCTTC. This sequence encodes CAAKGRADYSEQFF.

The rearrangement joins TRBV29-1 to TRBJ1-1; D is perhaps TRBD1 (5 bases). Per germline, CDR1 SQVTM and CDR2 ANQGSEA. V was cut by 8 bases and J by 4 bases, with 11 bases left in between. The CDR3 is 11 residues long. CDR3 sequence: CSWGRVTEAFF. For the CDR3, the DNA is TGCAGCTGGGGCAGGGTCACTGAAGCTTTCTTT. The variable domain in full, with the rest retrieved from reference TRBV29-1 and TRBJ1-1, is SAVISQKPSRDICQRGTSLTIQCQVDSQVTMMFWYRQQPGQSLTLIATANQGSEATYESGFVIDKFPISRPNLTFSTLTVSNMSPEDSSIYLCSWGRVTEAFFGQGTRLTVV.

The chain couples TRBV4-1 to TRBJ2-7, with no clear D. With 0 bases removed from V and 2 bases from J, the gap between germline ends came to 11 bases. The CDR3 covers 15 residues. Germline CDR1 MGHRA, CDR2 YSYEKL. The CDR3 loop is CASSQDAYPTYEQYF. For the CDR3, the DNA is TGCGCCAGCAGCCAAGATGCCTACCCCACCTACGAGCAGTACTTC.

The count of this clone is one. CDR3 DNA sequence: TGTGCCAGCAGCCTGGGGGCAGGATCGTACCAAGAGACCCAGTACTTC. This codes for CASSLGAGSYQETQYF. V usage is TRBV7-2 and J usage is TRBJ2-5; weak D call: TRBD1 (6 bases). This CDR3 contains 16 residues. Looked up from germline, CDR1 is SGHTA and CDR2 is FQGNSA. V lost 5 bases and J lost 0, with 16 bases in between. The variable domain in full, completed from reference TRBV7-2 and TRBJ2-5, reads GAGVSQSPSNKVTEKGKDVELRCDPISGHTALYWYRQSLGQGLEFLIYFQGNSAPDKSGLPSDRFSAERTGGSVSTLTIQRTQQEDSAVYLCASSLGAGSYQETQYFGPGTRLLVL.

The V call is TRBV5-4, the J call TRBJ2-7; D not certain. Trimming stripped 0 bases from V and 1 base from J, with 11 bases between. The CDR3 runs 15 residues. The germline CDR1 and CDR2 sequences are SGHNT and YYREEE (reference sequence). The CDR3 loop reads CASSLEAGPSYEQYF. CDR3 nucleotide sequence: TGTGCCAGCAGCTTGGAGGCAGGCCCTTCCTACGAGCAGTACTTC.

V gene TRBV6-1 combines with J gene TRBJ2-5, with 9 bases fitting TRBD1. The CDR3 has 16 residues. Germline V gene data show CDR1 as MNHNS and CDR2 as SASEGT. V lost 3 bases, J lost 2 bases, and 7 bases stayed unmatched. The CDR3 is CASSDRVGTGQETQYF. DNA of the CDR3: TGTGCCAGCAGTGATCGTGTAGGGACAGGGCAAGAGACCCAGTACTTC.

This clone was recorded only once. This chain joins TRBV7-9 and TRBJ2-1; the match to TRBD2 covers 8 bases. The ends lost 6 bases at V and 14 bases at J; junction bases unmatched: 9. Germline V gene data show CDR1 as SEHNR and CDR2 as FQNEAQ (reference sequence). The CDR3 runs to 12 residues. The CDR3 DNA follows: TGTGCCAGCAGTCTCCCGGGAGGGGGGAAGTTCTTC. Translating gives CASSLPGGGKFF.

The chain couples TRBV4-1 to TRBJ2-2; 12 bases agree with TRBD1. The CDR3 loop spans 16 amino acids. Germline-derived CDR1 and CDR2 are MGHRA and YSYEKL. Germline trimming cut 4 bases from V and 4 bases from J; bases unmatched to any gene: 4. This CDR3 is CASSLGQGAGTGELFF. The CDR3 DNA follows: TGCGCCAGCAGCCTGGGACAGGGGGCGGGCACCGGGGAGCTGTTTTTT.

The chain carries TRBV4-1 and TRBJ2-2, with 10 bases lining up with TRBD1. The CDR3 is 16 residues long. The germline V gene encodes CDR1 MGHRA and CDR2 YSYEKL. Trimming at V came to 1 base and at J to 8 bases, leaving 7 bases not matched to a gene. CDR3: CASSQGDRGRLGELFF. The CDR3 nucleotides are TGCGCCAGCAGCCAAGGTGACAGGGGGCGCTTGGGGGAGCTGTTTTTT.

This chain links TRBV3-1 (or the pseudogene TRBV3-2) with TRBJ1-6, with TRBD1 identical over 7 bases. The CDR3 contains 15 residues. The V gene end was trimmed by 4 bases and the J gene end by 5 bases; junction bases not matched to a gene: 5. Germline CDR1 LGHDT, CDR2 YNNKEL (reference sequence). The CDR3 sequence is CASSPGTVNNSPLHF. The CDR3 region has the DNA TGTGCCAGCAGCCCCGGGACAGTCAATAATTCACCCCTCCACTTT.

Concerning this clone itself: At the DNA level, this CDR3 is encoded by other sequences in the same sample as well. J is TRBJ2-1 and V is TRBV9; TRBD2 matches at 8 bases. From germline, CDR1 is SGDLS and CDR2 YYNGEE. V was clipped by 2 bases and J by 0 bases; unmatched bases: 1. CDR3 size: 15 residues. The CDR3: CASSVGTSSYNEQFF. The CDR3 nucleotides read TGTGCCAGCAGCGTCGGGACTAGCTCCTACAATGAGCAGTTCTTC.

J is TRBJ1-5 and V is TRBV30; 8 bases agree with TRBD1. There are 16 residues in the CDR3. Trimming took 3 bases from V and 4 from J; bases not matched to a gene: 11. Germline V gene sequence: CDR1 GTSNPN, CDR2 SVGIG (reference sequence). The CDR3 region has the DNA TGTGCCTGGAGCCCCGGAGTGGGGACAGGTAATCAGCCCCAGCATTTT. Its translation: CAWSPGVGTGNQPQHF. Drawing the rest from reference TRBV30 and TRBJ1-5, the complete variable domain is SQTIHQWPATLVQPVGSPLSLECTVEGTSNPNLYWYRQAAGRGLQLLFYSVGIGQISSEVPQNLSASRPQDRQFILSSKKLLLSDSGFYLCAWSPGVGTGNQPQHFGDGTRLSIL.

This rearrangement joins TRBV19 to TRBJ1-2, with 9 bases aligning to TRBD1. Trimming removed 5 bases from V and 4 bases from J; junction bases left unmatched: 8. Germline V gene data show CDR1 as LNHDA and CDR2 as SQIVND (reference sequence). The CDR3 consists of 15 residues. The CDR3 coding sequence is TGTGCCAGTAGTCTGGGGACAGGGATTCTCTATGGCTACACCTTC. This gives the protein CASSLGTGILYGYTF.

This chain connects TRBV9 to TRBJ1-6, with D tentatively TRBD1 (5 bases). The V end lost 4 bases, the J end lost 6 bases, and 14 bases lay between the germline ends. Germline assignment: CDR1 SGDLS and CDR2 YYNGEE. There are 15 residues in the CDR3. The CDR3 loop is CASSSGGEPNSPLHF. The CDR3 nucleotides read TGTGCCAGCAGCTCGGGGGGGGAACCTAATTCACCCCTCCACTTT. Filled out from reference TRBV9 and TRBJ1-6, the complete variable domain reads DSGVTQTPKHLITATGQRVTLRCSPRSGDLSVYWYQQSLDQGLQFLIQYYNGEERAKGNILERFSAQQFPDLHSELNLSSLELGDSALYFCASSSGGEPNSPLHFGNGTRLTVT.

The chain links TRBV4-3 to TRBJ2-1; 10 nucleotides line up with TRBD2. The CDR3 length is 21 residues. Trimming removed 0 bases from V and 3 bases from J; junction bases left unmatched: 17. Germline V gene data show CDR1 as LGHNA and CDR2 as YSLEER. DNA of the CDR3: TGCGCCAGCAGCCAAGATCCCTTCGGTTCTTCTAGCGGGAGTTTCTACAATGAGCAGTTCTTC. It encodes CASSQDPFGSSSGSFYNEQFF.

This chain links TRBV27 with TRBJ1-1; D call uncertain. The CDR3 is made up of 13 amino acids. With 3 bases removed from V and 5 bases from J, the gap between germline ends came to 10 bases. The germline V gene has CDR1 MNHEY and CDR2 SMNVEV (reference sequence). The CDR3 DNA sequence: TGTGCCAGCAGTTTGGGCAGCATGACTGAAGCTTTCTTT. Amino acid sequence: CASSLGSMTEAFF.